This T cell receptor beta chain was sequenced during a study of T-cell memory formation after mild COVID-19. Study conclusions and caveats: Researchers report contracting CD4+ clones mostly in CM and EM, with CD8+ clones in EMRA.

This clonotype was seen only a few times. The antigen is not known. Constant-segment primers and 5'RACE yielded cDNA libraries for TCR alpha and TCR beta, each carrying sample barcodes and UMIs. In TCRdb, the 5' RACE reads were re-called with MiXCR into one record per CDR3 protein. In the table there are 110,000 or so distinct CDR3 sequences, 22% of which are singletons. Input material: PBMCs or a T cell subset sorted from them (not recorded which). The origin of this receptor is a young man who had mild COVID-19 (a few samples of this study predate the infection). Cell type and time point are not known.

The CDR3, as DNA: TGCAGTGCTAGAGATCTAAAGGACAACTATGGCTACACCTTC. Amino acids: CSARDLKDNYGYTF. The chain recombines TRBV20-1 with TRBJ1-2; D is unresolved. V dropped 0 bases and J dropped 2 bases, with 10 bases sitting between them. This CDR3 has 14 residues. The V gene's germline CDR1 is DFQATT and CDR2 SNEGSKA (reference sequence).